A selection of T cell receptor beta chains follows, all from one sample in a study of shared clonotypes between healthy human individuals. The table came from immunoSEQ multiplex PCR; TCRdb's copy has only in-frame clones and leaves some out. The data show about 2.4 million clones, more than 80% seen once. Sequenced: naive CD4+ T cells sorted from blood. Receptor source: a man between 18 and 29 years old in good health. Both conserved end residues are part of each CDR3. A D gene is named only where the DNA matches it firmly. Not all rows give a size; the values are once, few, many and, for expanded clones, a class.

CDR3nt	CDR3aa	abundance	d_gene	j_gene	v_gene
TGCGCCAGCAGCTTGCAAAAAATCCACCAAGAGACCCAGTACTTC	CASSLQKIHQETQYF	NA	NA	TRBJ2-5	TRBV5-1
TGTGCCAGCAGCGTGGAAGTGGGACAGGGTTTGGACGAGCAGTACTTC	CASSVEVGQGLDEQYF	NA	TRBD1	TRBJ2-7	TRBV9
TGTGCCTGGAGCCCTTGGGGGACTGAAGCTTTCTTT	CAWSPWGTEAFF	NA	NA	TRBJ1-1	TRBV30
TGTGCCAGCAGTGGAAGGGACGGTCAGAACACTGAAGCTTTCTTT	CASSGRDGQNTEAFF	NA	NA	TRBJ1-1	TRBV2
TGTGCCAGCAGCCCCCGAGGACAGGGGGCTAATCGGTCACCCCTCCACTTT	CASSPRGQGANRSPLHF	NA	TRBD1	TRBJ1-6	TRBV7-9
TGTGCCAGTAGTATCCGCCCTTCCGGGGCCAATCAGCCCCAGCATTTT	CASSIRPSGANQPQHF	NA	NA	TRBJ1-5	TRBV19
TGTGCCAGCAGTCCTAAGACTAGCGGTACAGATACGCAGTATTTT	CASSPKTSGTDTQYF	NA	TRBD2	TRBJ2-3	TRBV7-9
TGTGCCAGCAGCTCGCCCAGGGGGGCGCCGCTGCTCTATAATTCACCCCTCCACTTT	CASSSPRGAPLLYNSPLHF	NA	TRBD1	TRBJ1-6	TRBV7-8
TGTGCCAGCCTGGACAGTGGAAGTTATAGTGGCTACACCTTC	CASLDSGSYSGYTF	NA	NA	TRBJ1-2	TRBV2
TGTGCCAGCTACCCGGGACAGGGTACAAATGAGCAGTTCTTC	CASYPGQGTNEQFF	NA	TRBD1	TRBJ2-1	TRBV2
TGTGCCAGCGGGCCTCCTCCGGTGATCAATGAGCAGTTCTTC	CASGPPPVINEQFF	once	NA	TRBJ2-1	TRBV6-4
TGTGCCAGCTCACCACTAACTAGCGGGAGCCAGCCGACTTCCTACAATGAGCAGTTCTTC	CASSPLTSGSQPTSYNEQFF	once	TRBD2	TRBJ2-1	TRBV18
TGTGCCAGCTCACCACCCTCCCAGGGGGGGGAGACCCAGTACTTC	CASSPPSQGGETQYF	NA	NA	TRBJ2-5	TRBV18
TGTGCCAGCAGCCTTCGGACAGGGAAGGGGACAGATACGCAGTATTTT	CASSLRTGKGTDTQYF	NA	NA	TRBJ2-3	TRBV21-1
TGTGCCAGCACCGACGACAGGGGGTTACAGCCCCAGCATTTT	CASTDDRGLQPQHF	NA	TRBD1	TRBJ1-5	TRBV6-1
TGTGCCACTCAAGTATACAGGGGGCCCTACGAGCAGTACTTC	CATQVYRGPYEQYF	NA	TRBD1	TRBJ2-7	TRBV2
TGTGCCAGCAGTTCACAGGCTCCGAACACCGGGGAGCTGTTTTTT	CASSSQAPNTGELFF	NA	NA	TRBJ2-2	TRBV6-6